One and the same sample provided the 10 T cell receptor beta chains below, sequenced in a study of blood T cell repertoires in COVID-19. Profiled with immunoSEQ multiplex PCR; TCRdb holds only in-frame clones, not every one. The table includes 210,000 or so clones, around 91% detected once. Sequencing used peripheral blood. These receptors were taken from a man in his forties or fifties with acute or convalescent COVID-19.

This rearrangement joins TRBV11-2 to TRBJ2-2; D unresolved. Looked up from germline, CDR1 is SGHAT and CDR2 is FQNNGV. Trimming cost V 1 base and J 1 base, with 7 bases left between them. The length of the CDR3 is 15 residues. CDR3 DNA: TGTGCCAGCAGCTTAGCTCCAGGGAACACCGGGGAGCTGTTTTTT. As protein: CASSLAPGNTGELFF.

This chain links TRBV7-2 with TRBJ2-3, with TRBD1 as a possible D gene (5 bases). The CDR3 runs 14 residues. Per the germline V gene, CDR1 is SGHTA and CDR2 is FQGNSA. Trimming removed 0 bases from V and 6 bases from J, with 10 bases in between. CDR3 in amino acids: CASSLAGWGDTQYF. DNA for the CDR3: TGTGCCAGCAGCTTAGCTGGTTGGGGCGATACGCAGTATTTT.

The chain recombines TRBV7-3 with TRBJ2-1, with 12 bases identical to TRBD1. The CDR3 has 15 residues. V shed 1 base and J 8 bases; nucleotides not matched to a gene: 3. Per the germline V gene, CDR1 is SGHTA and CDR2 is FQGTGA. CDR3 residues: CASSLRGQGAHEQFF. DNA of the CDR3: TGTGCCAGCAGCTTAAGGGGACAGGGGGCGCATGAGCAGTTCTTC.

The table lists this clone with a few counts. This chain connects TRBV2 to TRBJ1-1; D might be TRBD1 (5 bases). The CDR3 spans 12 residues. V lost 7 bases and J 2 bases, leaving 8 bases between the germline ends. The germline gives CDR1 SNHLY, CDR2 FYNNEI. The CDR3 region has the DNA TGTGCCAGCATGACAGCCAACACTGAAGCTTTCTTT. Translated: CASMTANTEAFF.

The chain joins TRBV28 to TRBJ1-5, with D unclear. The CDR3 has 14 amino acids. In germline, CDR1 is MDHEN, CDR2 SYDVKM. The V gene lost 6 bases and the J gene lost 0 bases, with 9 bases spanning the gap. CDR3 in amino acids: CASRFSLSNQPQHF. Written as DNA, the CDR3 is TGTGCCAGCAGATTTAGTCTTAGCAATCAGCCCCAGCATTTT.

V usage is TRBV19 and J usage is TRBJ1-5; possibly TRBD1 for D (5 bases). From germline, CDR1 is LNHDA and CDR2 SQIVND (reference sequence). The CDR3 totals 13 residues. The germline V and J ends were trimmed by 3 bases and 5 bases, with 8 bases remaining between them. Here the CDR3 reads CASSIRVDQPQHF. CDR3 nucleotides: TGTGCCAGTAGTATCAGGGTTGATCAGCCCCAGCATTTT.

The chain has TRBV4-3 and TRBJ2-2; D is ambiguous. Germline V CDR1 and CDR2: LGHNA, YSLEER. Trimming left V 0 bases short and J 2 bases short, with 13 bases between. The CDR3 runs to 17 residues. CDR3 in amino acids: CASSQDIRSLNTGELFF. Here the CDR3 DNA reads TGCGCCAGCAGCCAAGATATCAGGTCCCTTAACACCGGGGAGCTGTTTTTT.

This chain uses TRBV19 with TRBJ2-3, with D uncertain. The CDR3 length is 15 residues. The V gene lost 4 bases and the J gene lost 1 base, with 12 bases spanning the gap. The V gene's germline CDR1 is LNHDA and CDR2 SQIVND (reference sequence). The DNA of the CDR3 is TGTGCCAGTAGTAGCGTCCCGTCGGGCACAGATACGCAGTATTTT. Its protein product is CASSSVPSGTDTQYF. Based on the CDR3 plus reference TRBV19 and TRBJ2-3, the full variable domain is DGGITQSPKYLFRKEGQNVTLSCEQNLNHDAMYWYRQDPGQGLRLIYYSQIVNDFQKGDIAEGYSVSREKKESFPLTVTSAQKNPTAFYLCASSSVPSGTDTQYFGPGTRLTVL.

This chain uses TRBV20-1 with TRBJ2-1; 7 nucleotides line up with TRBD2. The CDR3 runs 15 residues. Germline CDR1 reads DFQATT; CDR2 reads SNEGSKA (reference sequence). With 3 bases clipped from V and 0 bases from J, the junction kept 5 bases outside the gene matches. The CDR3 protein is CSASPLADSYNEQFF. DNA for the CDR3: TGCAGTGCTAGTCCCCTAGCGGACTCCTACAATGAGCAGTTCTTC.

The CDR3 DNA reads TGTGCCAGCAGCGTAGAAGGCACGGACAGGGTAACAGGAAACACCATATATTTT. Translated, it gives CASSVEGTDRVTGNTIYF. The J gene is TRBJ1-3, the V gene TRBV9; TRBD1 matches 8 bases. In germline, CDR1 is SGDLS, CDR2 YYNGEE. CDR3 length equals 18 residues. V dropped 0 bases and J dropped 4; count of bases not matched to a gene: 12.